The T cell receptor beta chain under discussion was sequenced for a study of HIV-infected patients and healthy controls. This clonotype has a handful of counts. Its antigen is still unknown. CDR1 is GTSNPN, CDR2 SVGIG, per germline (reference sequence). This CDR3 is built from 13 residues. Trimming shortened V by 4 bases and J by 13 bases, and 20 bases separated the two germline ends. Study-wide points: HIV-associated CDR3 frequencies dropped significantly during therapy; CMV-associated ones, mostly rising, changed nonsignificantly. Unequal distinct sequence numbers between patients and controls complicated comparisons. Healthy control repertoires had roughly threefold more distinct CDR3s than untreated HIV+ repertoires, and higher Shannon diversity.

Follow-up blood was drawn about 14 weeks, roughly three months, after antiretroviral therapy began. No cell fractionation was done, so the repertoire covers all unsorted peripheral blood T cells. Alpha and beta constant-region primers primed reverse transcription of approximately 500 ng RNA. Using multiplexing indices, alpha and beta chain libraries were generated apart by chain-specific third strand synthesis. One primer pair amplified all rearrangements per chain; each cDNA got molecular barcodes. One entry per CDR3 protein results from TCRdb running MiXCR on the 5' RACE reads. This sample has 10,000 to 11,000 distinct CDR3 sequences; nearly 6% occur once, and the top ten carry about 26%.

The clonotype was recovered from an adult with HIV infection. The donor label of this sample is uncertain. The source material was blood, sampled during antiretroviral therapy. V gene TRBV30 combines with J gene TRBJ2-1, with a possible D match to TRBD2 (6 bases). The CDR3 sequence is CAWNLNDLRGQFF. The CDR3 coding sequence is TGTGCCTGGAACTTAAATGATTTGCGGGGCCAGTTCTTC.